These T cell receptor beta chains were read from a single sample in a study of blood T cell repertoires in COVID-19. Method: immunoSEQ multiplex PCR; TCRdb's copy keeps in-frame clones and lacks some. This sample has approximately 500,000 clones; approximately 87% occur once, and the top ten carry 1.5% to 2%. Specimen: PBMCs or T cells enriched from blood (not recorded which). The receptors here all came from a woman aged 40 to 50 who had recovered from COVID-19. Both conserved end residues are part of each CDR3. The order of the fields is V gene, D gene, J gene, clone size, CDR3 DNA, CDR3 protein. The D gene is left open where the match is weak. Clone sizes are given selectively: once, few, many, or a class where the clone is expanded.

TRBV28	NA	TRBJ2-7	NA	TGTGCCAGCAGTTCCCTTGGAGGCACCTACGAGCAGTACTTC	CASSSLGGTYEQYF
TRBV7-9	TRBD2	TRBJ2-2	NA	TGTGCCAGCAGCTTAGCGCGTCAAGCGGGAGCCCTTGGGACCGGGGAGCTGTTTTTT	CASSLARQAGALGTGELFF
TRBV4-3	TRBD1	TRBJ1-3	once	TGCGCCAGCAGCCAATGGAGCCCGGGACAGGGTTGGGGAAACACCATATATTTT	CASSQWSPGQGWGNTIYF
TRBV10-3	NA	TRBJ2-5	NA	TGTGCCATTTCGTCAGGGGAAGAGACCCAGTACTTC	CAISSGEETQYF
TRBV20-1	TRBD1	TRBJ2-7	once	TGCAGTGCTAGTTTCGGGACAGGGGTCCCCTACGAGCAGTACTTC	CSASFGTGVPYEQYF
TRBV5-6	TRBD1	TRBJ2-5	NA	TGTGCCAGCAGCTTTGGACAGGGGGTGGTAGGCCAAGAGACCCAGTACTTC	CASSFGQGVVGQETQYF
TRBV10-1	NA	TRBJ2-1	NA	TGCGCCAGCAGTGCCGGGGTCCGGAATGAGCAGTTCTTC	CASSAGVRNEQFF
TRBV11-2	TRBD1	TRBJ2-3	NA	TGTGCCAGCAGCTTAGTGGGACAGGGGGCCACAGATACGCAGTATTTT	CASSLVGQGATDTQYF
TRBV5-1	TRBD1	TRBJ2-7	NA	TGCGCCAGCAGCTTCATAGACAGGGGTTACGAGCAGTACTTC	CASSFIDRGYEQYF
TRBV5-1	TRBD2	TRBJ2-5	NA	TGCGCCAGTGCGGGAACGGGAGGGGAAGAGACCCAGTACTTC	CASAGTGGEETQYF
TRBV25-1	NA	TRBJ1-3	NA	TGTGCCAGCAGCGACGGCAGGTCCGGAAACACCATATATTTT	CASSDGRSGNTIYF
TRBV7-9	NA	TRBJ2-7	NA	TGTGCCAGCAGCTTAAGCGACGAGCAGTACTTC	CASSLSDEQYF
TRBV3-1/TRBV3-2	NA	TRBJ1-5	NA	TGTGCCAGCAGCCAAGTCCGGGGCAATCAGCCCCAGCATTTT	CASSQVRGNQPQHF
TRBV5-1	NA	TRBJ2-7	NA	TGCGCCAGCAGCTTGGCTTTCGGGGAGATCTCCTACGAGCAGTACTTC	CASSLAFGEISYEQYF
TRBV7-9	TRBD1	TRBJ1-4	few	TGTGCCAGCAGCAGAACCGGGACAGATTCTAATGAAAAACTGTTTTTT	CASSRTGTDSNEKLFF
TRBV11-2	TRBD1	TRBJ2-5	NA	TGTGCCAGCGCCCTACTCGGGACAGGGGTGACGACCCAGTACTTC	CASALLGTGVTTQYF
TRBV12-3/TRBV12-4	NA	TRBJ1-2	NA	TGTGCCAGCAGTTTGGAGCCTTTTAGGGGCTACACCTTC	CASSLEPFRGYTF
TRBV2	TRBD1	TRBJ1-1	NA	TGTGCCAGCAGCCGACAGGGAGACTGGACTGAAGCTTTCTTT	CASSRQGDWTEAFF
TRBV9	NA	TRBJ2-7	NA	TGTGCCAGCAGCGCCGGGGGTGGTGGCGAGCAGTACTTC	CASSAGGGGEQYF
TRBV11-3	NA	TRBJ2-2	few	TGTGCCAGCAGCTTGACCCACCTTACAGCGAACACCGGGGAGCTGTTTTTT	CASSLTHLTANTGELFF
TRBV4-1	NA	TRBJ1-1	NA	TGCGCCAGCAGCCAAGCTGGACAGCTGACTGAAGCTTTCTTT	CASSQAGQLTEAFF
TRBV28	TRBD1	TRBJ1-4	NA	TGTGCCAGCAGTTTTGACAGGGCTTCTAATGAAAAACTGTTTTTT	CASSFDRASNEKLFF
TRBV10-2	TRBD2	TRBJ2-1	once	TGCGCCAGCTCCCGGACTAGCGGGCCCAATGAGCAGTTCTTC	CASSRTSGPNEQFF
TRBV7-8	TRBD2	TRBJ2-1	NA	TGTGCCAGCAGCTCAACGACTAGCGGGGCAACCCATGAGCAGTTCTTC	CASSSTTSGATHEQFF
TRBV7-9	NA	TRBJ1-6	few	TGTGCCAGCAGCCCATCAGAGCCGGGTGATTCACCCCTCCACTTT	CASSPSEPGDSPLHF
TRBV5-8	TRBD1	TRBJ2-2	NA	TGTGCCAGCGCTCGGGGTCTCGGGACAGCCGAGCTGTTTTTT	CASARGLGTAELFF
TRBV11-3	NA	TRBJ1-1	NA	TGTGCCAGCAGCTTAGATCAGGCTTTCTCGAACACTGAAGCTTTCTTT	CASSLDQAFSNTEAFF
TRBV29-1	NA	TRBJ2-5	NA	TGCAGCGTTGAAACGCCACAGCGGAAAGAGACCCAGTACTTC	CSVETPQRKETQYF
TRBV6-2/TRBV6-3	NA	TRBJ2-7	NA	TGTGCCAGCAGTCCGTCGGGACACCTATCCTACGAGCAGTACTTC	CASSPSGHLSYEQYF
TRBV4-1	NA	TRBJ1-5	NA	TGCGCCAGCAGCCCGGCCGACAGAAGCAATCAGCCCCAGCATTTT	CASSPADRSNQPQHF
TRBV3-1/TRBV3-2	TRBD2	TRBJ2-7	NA	TGTGCCAGCAGCCAAGGGGGACTAGCGGGAGACCCCTACGAGCAGTACTTC	CASSQGGLAGDPYEQYF
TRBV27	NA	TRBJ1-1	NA	TGTGCCAGGGGGACGGGGGAAAGGGCCACTGAAGCTTTCTTT	CARGTGERATEAFF
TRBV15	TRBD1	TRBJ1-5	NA	TGTGCCACCAGCCGGGACAGCTATAGCAATCAGCCCCAGCATTTT	CATSRDSYSNQPQHF
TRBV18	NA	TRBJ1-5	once	TGTGCCAGCCGAGGAGGAAGCAATCAGCCCCAGCATTTT	CASRGGSNQPQHF
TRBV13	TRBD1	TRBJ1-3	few	TGTGCCAGCAGCTCGGGACAGTCTGGAAACACCATATATTTT	CASSSGQSGNTIYF
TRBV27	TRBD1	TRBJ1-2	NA	TGTGCCAGCAGTCCGCAGGGGGTTGTATATGGCTACACCTTC	CASSPQGVVYGYTF
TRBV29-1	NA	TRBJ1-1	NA	TGCAGCGTCTCAGGACTTTCTTGGGGGAACACTGAAGCTTTCTTT	CSVSGLSWGNTEAFF
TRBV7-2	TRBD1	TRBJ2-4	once	TGTGCCAGCAGCTCCAAAGGGACAGAATTACCGGTTAGGTACTTC	CASSSKGTELPVRYF
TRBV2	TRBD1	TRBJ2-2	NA	TGTGCCAGCAGGCAAGAGGGGGCCCAAGGGGCCGGGGAGCTGTTTTTT	CASRQEGAQGAGELFF
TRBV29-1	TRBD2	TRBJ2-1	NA	TGCAGCGTTGATTCAGGACTAGCCGTTTGGGATGAGCAGTTCTTC	CSVDSGLAVWDEQFF
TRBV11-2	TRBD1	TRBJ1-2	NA	TGTGCCAGCAGGGCCTCTGGGACAGCTAACTATGGCTACACCTTC	CASRASGTANYGYTF
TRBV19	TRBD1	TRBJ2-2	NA	TGTGCCAGTAGTAGCGGACAGGGAAGGTCCGGGGAGCTGTTTTTT	CASSSGQGRSGELFF
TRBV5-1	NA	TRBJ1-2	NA	TGCGCCAGCAGCCCTGGGCGGCAGGGTGTTTATGGCTACACCTTC	CASSPGRQGVYGYTF
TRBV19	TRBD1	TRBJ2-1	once	TGTGCCAGTACCCGGGACAGCACCTACAATGAGCAGTTCTTC	CASTRDSTYNEQFF
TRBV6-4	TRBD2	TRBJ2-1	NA	TGTGCCAGCAGTGACTCGACTAGCGGCCATGAGGACAATGAGCAGTTCTTC	CASSDSTSGHEDNEQFF
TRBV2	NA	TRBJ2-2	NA	TGTGCCAGCAGTGAAGCCCCCTCGGCGGGATGGACCGGGGAGCTGTTTTTT	CASSEAPSAGWTGELFF
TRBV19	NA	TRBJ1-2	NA	TGTGCCAGTAGTACCTTGACCGGGAGCTACACCTTC	CASSTLTGSYTF
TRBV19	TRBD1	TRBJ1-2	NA	TGTGCCAGTAGTCTGGCCCGGACAGGGCAGGGCTACACCTTC	CASSLARTGQGYTF
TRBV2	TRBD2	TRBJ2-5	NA	TGTGCCAGCAGTGATCCGGGAGGCGAGACCCAGTACTTC	CASSDPGGETQYF
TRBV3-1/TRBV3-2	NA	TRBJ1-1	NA	TGTGCCAGCAGCCCGAGAGGGGGTGGGAACACTGAAGCTTTCTTT	CASSPRGGGNTEAFF
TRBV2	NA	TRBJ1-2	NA	TGTGCCAGCAGTGATTCTAGCCGAAGGGGACTGGCCTATGGCTACACCTTC	CASSDSSRRGLAYGYTF
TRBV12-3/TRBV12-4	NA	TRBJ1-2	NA	TGTGCCAGCAGCCTAGACAGTCTCTATGGCTACACCTTC	CASSLDSLYGYTF
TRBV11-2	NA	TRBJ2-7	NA	TGTGCCAGCAGCTTAGTCGACAGCTACGAGCAGTACTTC	CASSLVDSYEQYF